This T cell receptor (beta chain) was profiled in a study of blood T cell repertoires in COVID-19. Assay: immunoSEQ multiplex PCR; the TCRdb copy retains only in-frame clones and omits some. The sample holds around 63,000 clones, roughly 84% seen once. Seattle patients were enrolled while actively infected and followed longitudinally. J gave up 3 bases and V 7 bases, and 7 bases lay outside the gene matches. Germline V gene data show CDR1 as SQVTM and CDR2 as ANQGSEA. The CDR3 is 13 amino acids. The clonotype comes from a man aged 55 to 70 with COVID-19, enrolled during active disease. The rearrangement uses TRBV29-1 and TRBJ1-1; 8 bases map to TRBD1. Sequencing input: peripheral blood. CDR3 nucleotide sequence: TGCAGCGCTGCGGGACAGGTGGACACTGAAGCTTTCTTT. It encodes CSAAGQVDTEAFF.